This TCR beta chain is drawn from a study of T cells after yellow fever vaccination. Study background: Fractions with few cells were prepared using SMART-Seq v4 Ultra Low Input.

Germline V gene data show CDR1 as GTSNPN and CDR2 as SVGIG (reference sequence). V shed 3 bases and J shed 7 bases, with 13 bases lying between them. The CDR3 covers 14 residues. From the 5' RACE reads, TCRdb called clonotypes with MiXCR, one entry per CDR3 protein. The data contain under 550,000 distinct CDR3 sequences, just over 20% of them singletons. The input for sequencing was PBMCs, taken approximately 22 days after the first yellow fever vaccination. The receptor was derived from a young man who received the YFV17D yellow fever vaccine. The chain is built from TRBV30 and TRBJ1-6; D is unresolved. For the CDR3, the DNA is TGTGCCTGGAGCGTCAATTCGGGAAATTCACCCCTCCACTTT. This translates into CAWSVNSGNSPLHF.